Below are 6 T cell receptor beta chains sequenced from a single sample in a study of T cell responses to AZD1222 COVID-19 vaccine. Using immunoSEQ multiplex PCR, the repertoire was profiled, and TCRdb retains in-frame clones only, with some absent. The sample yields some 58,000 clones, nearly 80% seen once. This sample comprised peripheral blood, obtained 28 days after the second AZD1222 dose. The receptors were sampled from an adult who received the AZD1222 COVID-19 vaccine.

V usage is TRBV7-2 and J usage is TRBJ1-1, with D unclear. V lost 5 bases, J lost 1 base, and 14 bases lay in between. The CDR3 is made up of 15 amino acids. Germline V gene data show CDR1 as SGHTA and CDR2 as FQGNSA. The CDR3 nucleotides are TGTGCCAGCAGCGACGACCGGTCTGGGAACACTGAAGCTTTCTTT. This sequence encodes CASSDDRSGNTEAFF.

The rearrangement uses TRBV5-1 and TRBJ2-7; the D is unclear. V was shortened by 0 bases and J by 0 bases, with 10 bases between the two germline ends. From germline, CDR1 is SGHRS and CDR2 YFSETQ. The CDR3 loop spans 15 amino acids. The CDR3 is CASSLELSDSYEQYV. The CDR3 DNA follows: TGCGCCAGCAGCTTGGAACTAAGCGACTCCTACGAGCAGTACGTC.

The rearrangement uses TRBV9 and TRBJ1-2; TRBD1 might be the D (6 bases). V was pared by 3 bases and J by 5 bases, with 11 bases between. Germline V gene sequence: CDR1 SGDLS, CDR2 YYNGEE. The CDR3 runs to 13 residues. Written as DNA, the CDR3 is TGTGCCAGCAGCGCCACAGGGTGGTATGGCTACACCTTC. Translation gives CASSATGWYGYTF.

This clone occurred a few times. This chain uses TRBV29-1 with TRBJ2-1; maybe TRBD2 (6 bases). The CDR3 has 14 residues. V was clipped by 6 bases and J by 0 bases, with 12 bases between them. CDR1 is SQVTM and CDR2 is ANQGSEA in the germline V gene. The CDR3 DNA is TGCAGCGTGGGGGACTCCACCTCCTACAATGAGCAGTTCTTC. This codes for CSVGDSTSYNEQFF.

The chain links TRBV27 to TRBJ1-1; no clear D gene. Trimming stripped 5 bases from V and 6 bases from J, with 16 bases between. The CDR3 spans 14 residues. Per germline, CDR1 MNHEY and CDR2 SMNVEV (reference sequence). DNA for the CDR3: TGTGCCAGCAGTCCAACACGTTTTGGGGCTGAAGCTTTCTTT. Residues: CASSPTRFGAEAFF.

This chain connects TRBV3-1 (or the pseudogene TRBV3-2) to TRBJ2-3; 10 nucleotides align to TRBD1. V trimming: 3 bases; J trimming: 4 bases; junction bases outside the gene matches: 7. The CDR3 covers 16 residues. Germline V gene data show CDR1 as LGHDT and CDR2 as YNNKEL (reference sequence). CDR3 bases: TGTGCCAGCAGCCACCGAGACAGGGGGCAACCAGATACGCAGTATTTT. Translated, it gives CASSHRDRGQPDTQYF.